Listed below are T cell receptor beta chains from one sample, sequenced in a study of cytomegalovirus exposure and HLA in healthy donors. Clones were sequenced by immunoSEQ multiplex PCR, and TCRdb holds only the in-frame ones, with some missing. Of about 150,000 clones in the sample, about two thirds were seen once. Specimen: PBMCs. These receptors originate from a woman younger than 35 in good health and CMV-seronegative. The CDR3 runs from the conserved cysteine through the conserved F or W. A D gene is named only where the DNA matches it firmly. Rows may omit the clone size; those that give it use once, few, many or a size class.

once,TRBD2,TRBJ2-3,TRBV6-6,TGTGCCGGGAGCGGGAGGCGCGCCACAGATACGCAGTATTTT,CAGSGRRATDTQYF
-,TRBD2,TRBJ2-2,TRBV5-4,TGTGCCAGCAGACTAGCGGGAGGCGGGGAGCTGTTTTTT,CASRLAGGGELFF
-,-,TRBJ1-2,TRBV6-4,TGTGCCAGCATTCCCCTCTATGGCTACACCTTC,CASIPLYGYTF
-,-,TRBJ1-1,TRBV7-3,TGTGCCAGCAGCGTCCAGGGTACCACTGAAGCTTTCTTT,CASSVQGTTEAFF
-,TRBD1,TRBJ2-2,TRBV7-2,TGTGCCAGCAGCCGTCGACAGGGGGACACCGGGGAGCTGTTTTTT,CASSRRQGDTGELFF
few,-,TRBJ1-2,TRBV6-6,TGTGCCAGCAGTTATGAACCGCGTCAGGGGTCCTATGGCTACACCTTC,CASSYEPRQGSYGYTF
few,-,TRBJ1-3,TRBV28,TGTGCCAGCATTGAGTGGGGATACAGGAATCGTCCAAACACCATATATTTT,CASIEWGYRNRPNTIYF
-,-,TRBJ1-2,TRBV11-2,TGTGCCAGCAGCCCTGGCCAGGACTATGGCTACACCTTC,CASSPGQDYGYTF
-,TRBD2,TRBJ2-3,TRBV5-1,TGCGCCAGCAGCTTAACTAGCGGGGGATACACAGATACGCAGTATTTT,CASSLTSGGYTDTQYF
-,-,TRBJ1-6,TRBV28,TGTGCCACACAGGGAACTCGCCTTGGGGATTCACCCCTCCACTTT,CATQGTRLGDSPLHF
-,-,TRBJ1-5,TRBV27,TGTGCCAGCAGTTACGGCGGTAGCAATCAGCCCCAGCATTTT,CASSYGGSNQPQHF
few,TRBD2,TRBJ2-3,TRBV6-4,TGTGCCAGCAGTCTAGCGGGGGACACAGATACGCAGTATTTT,CASSLAGDTDTQYF
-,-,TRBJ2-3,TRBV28,TGTGCCAGCAGTTACCCCCGACGGGGGGCTGATACGCAGTATTTT,CASSYPRRGADTQYF
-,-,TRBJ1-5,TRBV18,TGTGCCAGCTCACCTCCGGGTCGGGAGGGGCCCCAGCATTTT,CASSPPGREGPQHF
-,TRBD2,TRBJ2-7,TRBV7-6,TGTGCCAGCAGCTCTACTAGCGGGGGGAGTTTCTACGAGCAGTACTTC,CASSSTSGGSFYEQYF
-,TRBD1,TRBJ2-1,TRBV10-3,TGTGCCATCAGGGACAGGGGGCAGGGATACAATGAGCAGTTCTTC,CAIRDRGQGYNEQFF
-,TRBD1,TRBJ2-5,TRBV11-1,TGTGCCAGCAGCACCAGGGGGCCCGGGGAGACCCAGTACTTC,CASSTRGPGETQYF
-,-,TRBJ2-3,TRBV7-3,TGTGCCAGCAGCCTACTTGGACAAATAGGTCCAGATACGCAGTATTTT,CASSLLGQIGPDTQYF
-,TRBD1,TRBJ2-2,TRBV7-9,TGTGCCAGCATCAAATCCAGACAGGGTAACACCGGGGAGCTGTTTTTT,CASIKSRQGNTGELFF
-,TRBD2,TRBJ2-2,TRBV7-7,TGTGCCAGCAGCCCCACTAGCGGGAGGTGGGGCGGCACCGGGGAGCTGTTTTTT,CASSPTSGRWGGTGELFF
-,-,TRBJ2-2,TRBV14,TGTGCCAGCAGCCAAGATCGGGTCACCGGGGAGCTGTTTTTT,CASSQDRVTGELFF
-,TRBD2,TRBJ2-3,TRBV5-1,TGCGCCAGCAGCTTGGAAGGCCTAGCGGGGGGGCCGCTAAATACGCAGTATTTT,CASSLEGLAGGPLNTQYF
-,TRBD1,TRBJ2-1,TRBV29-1,TGCAGCGCTGGGGACAGACCCAATGAGCAGTTCTTC,CSAGDRPNEQFF
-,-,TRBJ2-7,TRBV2,TGTGCCAGCAGGGCCAGGGATCTTTACTACGAGCAGTACTTC,CASRARDLYYEQYF
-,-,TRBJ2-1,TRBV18,TGTGCCAGCTCACCACCCGGCCGCCTAGTAGGTAACAATGAGCAGTTCTTC,CASSPPGRLVGNNEQFF
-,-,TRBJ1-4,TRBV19,TGTGCCACCAGCCGGCAGGCAACTAATGAAAAACTGTTTTTT,CATSRQATNEKLFF
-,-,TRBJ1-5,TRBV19,TGTGCCAGTGGAGTAAGCCCAGGGGTCAATCAGCCCCAGCATTTT,CASGVSPGVNQPQHF
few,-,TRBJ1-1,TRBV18,TGTGCCAGCTCAACTGAGGACAGCCAGGTCACTGAAGCTTTCTTT,CASSTEDSQVTEAFF
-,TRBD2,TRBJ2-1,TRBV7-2,TGTGCCAGCAGCAATCTAGCGGGAGGGCGAGGTGAGCAGTTCTTC,CASSNLAGGRGEQFF